The 10 T cell receptor beta chains listed next were all sequenced from one sample in a study of T cell responses to AZD1222 COVID-19 vaccine. Clones were sequenced by immunoSEQ multiplex PCR, and TCRdb holds only the in-frame ones, with some missing. This sample yields about 110,000 clones, of which more than 75% are seen a single time; 22% belongs to the top ten. Sequencing was performed on peripheral blood, taken on day 0 of AZD1222 vaccination. The receptors were sampled from an adult in good health.

The chain uses TRBV5-6 and TRBJ1-4; 10 nucleotides match TRBD1. CDR1 and CDR2 (germline): SGHDT, YYEEEE. Germline trimming cut 3 bases from V and 6 bases from J; bases unmatched to any gene: 11. The CDR3 is 17 amino acids. The CDR3 sequence: CASSYVKMGTGDEKLFF. The CDR3 nucleotides read TGTGCCAGCAGCTATGTGAAAATGGGGACAGGGGATGAAAAACTGTTTTTT.

The chain links TRBV18 to TRBJ1-1, with a possible D match to TRBD1 (5 bases). The CDR3 consists of 13 residues. CDR1 and CDR2 from the germline V gene are KGHSH and LQKENI. The V end was cut by 2 bases, the J end by 4 bases, with 8 bases between. The CDR3 spells CASSPYDSTEAFF. CDR3 in DNA: TGTGCCAGCTCACCATACGACAGCACTGAAGCTTTCTTT.

This clone was picked up one time. The chain joins TRBV4-2 to TRBJ2-5, with TRBD2 identical over 8 bases. The length of the CDR3 is 16 residues. V shed 1 base, J shed 1 base, and the junction held 5 bases outside the gene matches. CDR1 is LGHNA and CDR2 is YNFKEQ in the germline V gene. The CDR3 DNA is TGTGCCAGCAGCCAAGCGGGCGGGGGGTCCCAAGAGACCCAGTACTTC. This sequence encodes CASSQAGGGSQETQYF.

This clone was seen only once. The CDR3 bases are TGTGCCTGGAGCCAAACGACAGATTTCTATAGCAATCAGCCCCAGCATTTT. It yields the protein CAWSQTTDFYSNQPQHF. The V call is TRBV30, the J call TRBJ1-5; weak D call: TRBD1 (5 bases). The CDR3 totals 17 residues. Germline V gives CDR1 GTSNPN, CDR2 SVGIG (reference sequence). Deletions cut 3 bases from V and 0 bases from J, with 18 bases between.

The chain employs TRBV5-1 and TRBJ2-3; 8 bases align to TRBD1. V lost 3 bases to trimming and J lost 1 base; unmatched junction nucleotides: 7. In germline, CDR1 is SGHRS, CDR2 YFSETQ. CDR3 length equals 16 residues. The CDR3 coding sequence is TGCGCCAGCAGCTCCTTGACAGGGGCCGGCACAGATACGCAGTATTTT. Encoded protein: CASSSLTGAGTDTQYF.

The genes are TRBV6-5 and TRBJ1-2, with 8 bases matching TRBD1. After removal of 2 bases from V and 8 bases from J, the junction contained 10 bases not matched to a gene. CDR1 and CDR2 (germline): MNHEY, SVGAGI. There are 15 residues in the CDR3. This CDR3 reads CASSYSRTGYKGYTF. The CDR3 nucleotides are TGTGCCAGCAGTTACAGTCGGACAGGGTATAAGGGCTACACCTTC.

The chain is built from TRBV4-3 and TRBJ2-6; D perhaps matches TRBD2 (6 bases). Trimming pared 0 bases from V and 1 base from J, leaving 13 bases between. This CDR3 has 18 amino acids. Germline-derived CDR1 and CDR2 are LGHNA and YSLEER. CDR3 sequence: CASSQDQGLRSGANVLTF. The CDR3, as DNA: TGCGCCAGCAGCCAAGATCAGGGACTGAGGTCTGGGGCCAACGTCCTGACTTTC.

The rearrangement links TRBV5-4 to TRBJ1-1, with a possible D match to TRBD1 (6 bases). The CDR3 has 13 residues. V lost 0 bases and J 8 bases, leaving 11 bases between the germline ends. CDR1 SGHNT and CDR2 YYREEE come from the germline V gene (reference sequence). The CDR3 region is CASSLGLGTEAFF. As DNA, the CDR3 is TGTGCCAGCAGCTTGGGTCTTGGGACAGAAGCTTTCTTT.

The rearrangement uses TRBV14 and TRBJ1-1, with D perhaps TRBD1 (5 bases). V was clipped by 3 bases and J by 1 base, with 9 bases between them. Germline CDR1 SGHDN, CDR2 FVKESK. This CDR3 spans 14 amino acids. This CDR3 reads CASSHWGENTEAFF. CDR3 in DNA: TGTGCCAGCAGCCATTGGGGGGAGAACACTGAAGCTTTCTTT.

Only one count was recorded for this clone. This chain uses TRBV29-1 with TRBJ2-1; unclear D gene. The V gene's germline CDR1 is SQVTM and CDR2 ANQGSEA. Trimming cost V 4 bases and J 7 bases, with 5 bases left between them. CDR3 length: 10 residues. As DNA, the CDR3 is TGCAGCGTTGGGTGGAATGAGCAGTTCTTC. This translates into CSVGWNEQFF.